These T cell receptor beta chains were read from a single sample in a study of T cells in localized non-small cell lung cancer. TCRdb's table, derived via immunoSEQ multiplex PCR, lists solely in-frame clones and lacks some. The profile shows over 45,000 clones, roughly 80% of them singletons. Sample: peripheral blood, taken before any cancer treatment. The receptors come from a man between 40 and 70 years old with stage I squamous cell lung carcinoma. CDR3s include the opening cysteine and the closing phenylalanine or tryptophan. The D gene is left open where the match is weak. Where a row states a size, it is once, few, many or the class of an expanded clone; other rows omit it.

J,V,D,size,DNA,CDR3
TRBJ2-1,TRBV5-1,TRBD2,few,TGCGCCAGCAGCTTGGCCCGGACTAGCGGGATGGTCTTC,CASSLARTSGMVF
TRBJ1-1,TRBV6-6,.,few,TGTGCCAGCAGTTACTCGCGAGTGAACACTGAAGCTTTCTTT,CASSYSRVNTEAFF
TRBJ2-7,TRBV4-3,TRBD2,once,TGCGCCAGCAGCCAAGGGTACGGGACTAGCTATCGCCACGAGCAGTACTTC,CASSQGYGTSYRHEQYF
TRBJ2-5,TRBV5-1,.,.,TGCGCCAGCAGACTTGGATGGCAAGAGACCCAGTACTTC,CASRLGWQETQYF
TRBJ2-2,TRBV9,TRBD1,medium-sized,TGTGCCAGCAGCGAGACAGGGAGTGACACCGGGGAGCTGTTTTTT,CASSETGSDTGELFF
TRBJ2-2,TRBV19,.,.,TGTGCCAGTGATGACAGAGAGAGCCCGAACACCGGGGAGCTGTTTTTT,CASDDRESPNTGELFF
TRBJ2-5,TRBV30,.,.,TGTGCCTGGAGTGTCGGAGGGGAGGTCCGAGAGACCCAGTACTTC,CAWSVGGEVRETQYF
TRBJ2-3,TRBV11-2,TRBD2,.,TGTGCCAGCAGCCGCGGAGGTAGCGGGGCTACAGATACGCAGTATTTT,CASSRGGSGATDTQYF
TRBJ1-6,TRBV6-6,.,.,TGTGCCAGCCGGGACCAGGACAGTAATTCACCCCTCCACTTT,CASRDQDSNSPLHF
TRBJ1-4,TRBV7-2,.,.,TGTGCCAGCAGCTTAGCATCGGCAACTAATGAAAAACTGTTTTTT,CASSLASATNEKLFF
TRBJ1-2,TRBV7-3,TRBD1,.,TGTGCCAGCAGGCTTGACAGGGTAGAGGGCTATGGCTACACCTTC,CASRLDRVEGYGYTF
TRBJ1-5,TRBV18,TRBD1,.,TGTGCCAGCTCACCATACTCCTCCGGGACAGACAATCAGCCCCAGCATTTT,CASSPYSSGTDNQPQHF
TRBJ2-1,TRBV6-5,.,.,TGTGCCAGCAGTTACAAGGGTCCCGCAAGCTACAATGAGCAGTTCTTC,CASSYKGPASYNEQFF
TRBJ1-6,TRBV7-3,.,.,TGTGCCAGCCGGGGGAATAATTCACCCCTCCACTTT,CASRGNNSPLHF
TRBJ1-2,TRBV30,TRBD1,.,TGTGCCTGGGGGACAGGCCTCCGGGGTGTTGGCTACACCTTC,CAWGTGLRGVGYTF
TRBJ2-3,TRBV5-6,TRBD1,.,TGTGCCAGCAGCTTTAACACAGGGGGCCCCGGGAGGGATACGCAGTATTTT,CASSFNTGGPGRDTQYF
TRBJ2-7,TRBV6-5,TRBD1,.,TGTGCCAGCAGTGTACAGGGGTCCTACGAGCAGTACTTC,CASSVQGSYEQYF
TRBJ2-2,TRBV6-4,.,.,TGTGCCAGCAGTGCGACGGAATTCACCGGGGAGCTGTTTTTT,CASSATEFTGELFF
TRBJ2-7,TRBV6-5,.,.,TGTGCCAGCCGCCTTGGGGACGAGCAGTACTTC,CASRLGDEQYF
TRBJ1-2,TRBV5-1,TRBD1,.,TGCGCCAGCAGCCCGGGACAGGGGGACTATGGCTACACCTTC,CASSPGQGDYGYTF
TRBJ1-6,TRBV10-3,TRBD1,few,TGTGCCACCGGCGAAGGACAGGGGTTCGGCAATTCACCCCTCCACTTT,CATGEGQGFGNSPLHF
TRBJ2-5,TRBV7-2,TRBD2,.,TGTGCCAGCAGCTTACGTCGTCGGACTAGCGGGGGGGGCCAAGAGACCCAGTACTTC,CASSLRRRTSGGGQETQYF